These 5 T cell receptor beta chains were all obtained from the same sample, sequenced in a study of T cell changes during pregnancy in multiple sclerosis. Clones were read by immunoSEQ multiplex PCR, and TCRdb kept only the in-frame ones, dropping some. The sample lists 30,000 to 35,000 clones, 75% to 95% occurring once. The sample in question was CD8+ T cells from peripheral blood mononuclear cells, obtained in the first trimester of pregnancy. Receptors originate from a female donor with multiple sclerosis, enrolled in a pregnancy study.

The chain uses TRBV4-3 and TRBJ2-1; tentatively, D is TRBD1 (5 bases). Trimming took 3 bases from V and 3 from J, leaving 15 bases between them. Germline V gene data show CDR1 as LGHNA and CDR2 as YSLEER. This CDR3 contains 16 residues. The CDR3 protein is CASSHGLGQDYNEQFF. CDR3 sequence (DNA): TGCGCCAGCAGCCACGGCTTGGGGCAGGACTACAATGAGCAGTTCTTC.

This rearrangement joins TRBV28 to TRBJ2-7; TRBD1 matches 8 bases. CDR3 length equals 18 residues. CDR1 MDHEN and CDR2 SYDVKM come from the germline V gene. V gave up 1 base and J gave up 1 base; unmatched junction bases: 12. The CDR3 sequence: CASSLLLESGGISYEQYF. The CDR3, as DNA: TGTGCCAGCAGTTTATTATTAGAGTCAGGGGGCATATCCTACGAGCAGTACTTC.

This rearrangement joins TRBV19 to TRBJ1-2; the D is unclear. The ends were cut back, 5 bases at V and 3 bases at J, with 19 bases in the middle. Germline lookup yields CDR1 LNHDA and CDR2 SQIVND (reference sequence). This CDR3 region has 16 residues. CDR3 nucleotide sequence: TGTGCCAGTAGTGGCATCAGACCGCGGGGTGACTATGGCTACACCTTC. Translation: CASSGIRPRGDYGYTF.

The V gene is TRBV5-6, the J gene TRBJ2-5; the D is unclear. Germline loops: CDR1 SGHDT, CDR2 YYEEEE. The length of the CDR3 is 13 residues. V was pared by 2 bases and J by 7 bases, with 12 bases between. The CDR3 reads CASSLGGPGTQYF. Here the CDR3 DNA reads TGTGCCAGCAGCTTAGGTGGCCCGGGGACCCAGTACTTC.

The CDR3 DNA reads TGCGCCAGCAGCTTGGAATCTAGCGGGGGGGGGAATGAGCAGTTCTTC. It is translated as CASSLESSGGGNEQFF. This chain connects TRBV5-1 to TRBJ2-1, with 12 positions matching TRBD2. Germline CDR1 SGHRS, CDR2 YFSETQ. V shed 0 bases and J 7 bases; nucleotides not matched to a gene: 5. CDR3 length equals 16 residues.